The 15 T cell receptor beta chains in this list originate from one sample, sequenced in a study of T cell responses to AZD1222 COVID-19 vaccine. Produced via immunoSEQ multiplex PCR; TCRdb's table is partial and in-frame only. The table lists 95,000 to 100,000 clones, about 90% of them singletons. The material sequenced was peripheral blood, taken on day 0 of AZD1222 vaccination. The receptors were sampled from an adult in good health.

Many counts were recorded for this clone. The rearrangement joins TRBV4-1 to TRBJ1-2, with D tentatively TRBD1 (6 bases). The V gene lost 1 base and the J gene lost 10 bases, with 19 bases spanning the gap. Germline V gene data show CDR1 as MGHRA and CDR2 as YSYEKL. There are 15 residues in the CDR3. CDR3 bases: TGCGCCAGCAGCCAAGGTCCGGGACAAACGGCTTACTACACCTTC. Translating gives CASSQGPGQTAYYTF.

The table lists this clone with a count of one. The chain recombines TRBV27 with TRBJ1-4, with 9 bases lining up with TRBD1. Trimming cost V 1 base and J 8 bases; bases outside gene matches: 5. Germline values: CDR1 MNHEY, CDR2 SMNVEV (reference sequence). The CDR3 consists of 15 residues. The CDR3 bases are TGTGCCAGCAGTTTATTTGGGACAGGGATAGAAAAACTGTTTTTT. Its protein is CASSLFGTGIEKLFF.

J is TRBJ1-2 and V is TRBV5-1; D gene ambiguous. Trimming took off 6 bases at V and 10 bases at J, with 19 bases between the two ends. The CDR3 runs 13 residues. Germline CDR1 and CDR2: SGHRS and YFSETQ. CDR3 residues: CASKRGQSLIYTF. CDR3 DNA sequence: TGCGCCAGCAAGAGAGGCCAATCCCTTATCTACACCTTC.

This clone was seen only once. V is TRBV15 and J is TRBJ2-7; 10 bases fit TRBD2. V trimming: 0 bases; J trimming: 5 bases; junction bases outside the gene matches: 4. The CDR3 has 15 residues. Germline V CDR1 and CDR2: LNHNV, YYDKDF (reference sequence). CDR3 sequence reads: CATSRELAGSDEQYF. The CDR3, as DNA: TGTGCCACCAGCAGAGAACTAGCGGGAAGTGACGAGCAGTACTTC. Combining the CDR3 with reference TRBV15 and TRBJ2-7 gives the whole variable domain DAMVIQNPRYQVTQFGKPVTLSCSQTLNHNVMYWYQQKSSQAPKLLFHYYDKDFNNEADTPDNFQSRRPNTSFCFLDIRSPGLGDTAMYLCATSRELAGSDEQYFGPGTRLTVT.

The chain is built from TRBV18 and TRBJ2-3; D may correspond to TRBD1 or TRBD2 (5 bases each). The germline V gene has CDR1 KGHSH and CDR2 LQKENI. The CDR3 length is 14 residues. The ends were cut back, 6 bases at V and 2 bases at J, with 12 bases in the middle. The CDR3 coding sequence is TGTGCCAGCTCGCCCGGGGCACTCACAGATACGCAGTATTTT. It codes for CASSPGALTDTQYF. Full variable domain (outside the CDR3, taken from reference TRBV18 and TRBJ2-3): NAGVMQNPRHLVRRRGQEARLRCSPMKGHSHVYWYRQLPEEGLKFMVYLQKENIIDESGMPKERFSAEFPKEGPSILRIQQVVRGDSAAYFCASSPGALTDTQYFGPGTRLTVL.

This clone was counted between two and nine times. The chain recombines TRBV7-6 with TRBJ2-6; D not resolved. The CDR3 runs 18 residues. The V end lost 4 bases, the J end lost 0 bases, and 16 bases lay between the germline ends. CDR1 and CDR2 (germline): SGHVS, FNYEAQ. CDR3 sequence: CASSSPRKHFSGANVLTF. Here the CDR3 DNA reads TGTGCCAGCAGCTCCCCCAGGAAACACTTCTCTGGGGCCAACGTCCTGACTTTC.

The chain employs TRBV19 and TRBJ2-1, with 9 positions matching TRBD2. The V gene's germline CDR1 is LNHDA and CDR2 SQIVND (reference sequence). V lost 3 bases to trimming and J lost 6 bases; unmatched junction nucleotides: 12. CDR3 size: 17 residues. This CDR3 is CASSILASGEPPNEQFF. The CDR3 nucleotides read TGTGCCAGTAGTATTTTGGCTAGCGGGGAACCCCCCAATGAGCAGTTCTTC. The full variable domain, rest sourced from reference TRBV19 and TRBJ2-1, is DGGITQSPKYLFRKEGQNVTLSCEQNLNHDAMYWYRQDPGQGLRLIYYSQIVNDFQKGDIAEGYSVSREKKESFPLTVTSAQKNPTAFYLCASSILASGEPPNEQFFGPGTRLTVL.

The chain links TRBV4-1 to TRBJ1-1, with D maybe TRBD1 (5 bases). V lost 4 bases to trimming and J lost 3 bases, with 15 bases between them. This CDR3 contains 15 residues. CDR1 MGHRA and CDR2 YSYEKL come from the germline V gene. The CDR3 loop reads CASSPTQGFYTEAFF. CDR3 in DNA: TGCGCCAGCAGCCCTACTCAGGGATTTTACACTGAAGCTTTCTTT.

This clone was seen a single time. The chain uses TRBV5-1 and TRBJ2-3; 10 bases match TRBD2. From germline, CDR1 is SGHRS and CDR2 YFSETQ. Germline trimming cut 1 base from V and 1 base from J; bases unmatched to any gene: 15. The CDR3 totals 20 residues. In DNA, the CDR3 is TGCGCCAGCAGCTTGCCCCTACTAGCGGGAATCTATAACGGCACAGATACGCAGTATTTT. It yields the protein CASSLPLLAGIYNGTDTQYF.

The CDR3 DNA sequence: TGCAGCGTTGCAGGGATGATGAACACTGAAGCTTTCTTT. Protein sequence: CSVAGMMNTEAFF. V and J are TRBV29-1 and TRBJ1-1; possible D gene TRBD1, 5 bases. The CDR3 has 13 residues. The germline gives CDR1 SQVTM, CDR2 ANQGSEA. Trimming pared 4 bases from V and 0 bases from J, leaving 9 bases between.

DNA of the CDR3: TGTGCCAGTAGCGGGACTAGCGGGACAGAGCAGTTCTTC. Translating gives CASSGTSGTEQFF. The rearrangement joins TRBV19 to TRBJ2-1; 13 bases agree with TRBD2. Per the germline V gene, CDR1 is LNHDA and CDR2 is SQIVND (reference sequence). This CDR3 contains 13 residues. Unmatched junction bases numbered 3, after V lost 6 bases and J lost 10 bases.

This chain uses TRBV10-3 with TRBJ1-2; 9 bases agree with TRBD1. V shed 8 bases and J 11 bases; nucleotides not matched to a gene: 12. This CDR3 contains 13 residues. Per germline, CDR1 ENHRY and CDR2 SYGVKD. CDR3 protein: CAILERDRDRYTF. In DNA, the CDR3 is TGTGCCATCCTTGAAAGGGACAGGGACCGGTACACCTTC.

This chain connects TRBV9 to TRBJ2-3; the D is unclear. CDR3 size: 15 residues. Germline loops: CDR1 SGDLS, CDR2 YYNGEE. Trimming took off 1 base at V and 4 bases at J, with 13 bases between the two ends. CDR3 DNA: TGTGCCAGCAGCGTAAAAAGGGTTGGGCCAGATACGCAGTATTTT. It yields the protein CASSVKRVGPDTQYF.

The chain has TRBV10-1 and TRBJ1-5; D unclear. Per germline, CDR1 WNHNN and CDR2 SYGVQD (reference sequence). Trimming left V 0 bases short and J 4 bases short, with 4 bases between. The CDR3 has 13 amino acids. The CDR3 nucleotides read TGCGCCAGCAGTGAGTCCGTTAATCAGCCCCAGCATTTT. This codes for CASSESVNQPQHF.

The V call is TRBV3-1 (or the pseudogene TRBV3-2), the J call TRBJ1-1; TRBD1 is a possible D gene (6 bases). V was cut by 5 bases and J by 10 bases, with 14 bases left in between. CDR3 size: 12 residues. Germline V gene lookup returns CDR1 LGHDT and CDR2 YNNKEL (reference sequence). The CDR3 DNA sequence: TGTGCCAGCAGCTGGGACACAAGTGGAGCTTTCTTT. Protein: CASSWDTSGAFF.